This is a list of T cell receptor beta chains from one sample in a study of T cell responses to AZD1222 COVID-19 vaccine. This table comes from immunoSEQ multiplex PCR, and its TCRdb copy is limited to in-frame clones, with some not included. In the table there are about 130,000 clones, 80% to 90% of which are singletons. Sequenced here: peripheral blood, sampled on day 0 of MenACWY control vaccination. All receptors come from an adult in good health. Each CDR3 is given with its conserved first and last residue. Each record gives: CDR3 protein, J gene, CDR3 length, V gene.

CASHRNRGRGNQPQHF | TRBJ1-5 | 16 | TRBV2
CASSPRLAGGYEQYF | TRBJ2-7 | 15 | TRBV11-2
CASSSIGQGSFTEAFF | TRBJ1-1 | 16 | TRBV28
CASSNGQGAENTIYF | TRBJ1-3 | 15 | TRBV5-1
CASSQGAGMNTEAFF | TRBJ1-1 | 15 | TRBV4-1
CASSDSGLGSANYDGYTF | TRBJ1-2 | 18 | TRBV6-4
CASSLIEGEAGNTIYF | TRBJ1-3 | 16 | TRBV7-6
CASSTSDVLSQPQHF | TRBJ1-5 | 15 | TRBV18
CASSSTGGVLNTEAFF | TRBJ1-1 | 16 | TRBV7-2
CASSQDRGNSPLHF | TRBJ1-6 | 14 | TRBV3-1/TRBV3-2
CASSAYSPLHF | TRBJ1-6 | 11 | TRBV2
CASSQANRGGETQYF | TRBJ2-5 | 15 | TRBV4-1
CASSPQGQNTEAFF | TRBJ1-1 | 14 | TRBV5-1
CASSRAGGVSEQYF | TRBJ2-7 | 14 | TRBV6-5
CASSLQGGPGEKLFF | TRBJ1-4 | 15 | TRBV5-4
CAISDGGQGRGGYTF | TRBJ1-2 | 15 | TRBV10-3
CASRTSNEKLFF | TRBJ1-4 | 12 | TRBV2
CASSPPGFEEKLFF | TRBJ1-4 | 14 | TRBV18
CAWSAPKRTGELFF | TRBJ2-2 | 14 | TRBV30
CASMAGAIGEQYF | TRBJ2-7 | 13 | TRBV6-1
CASSQWQANYGYTF | TRBJ1-2 | 14 | TRBV3-1/TRBV3-2
CSASTFGVGTQYF | TRBJ2-5 | 13 | TRBV20-1
CASSSVSGMSYEQYF | TRBJ2-7 | 15 | TRBV13
CASSLGGGSSRVAETQYF | TRBJ2-5 | 18 | TRBV7-8
CASGDSGGYYNEQFF | TRBJ2-1 | 15 | TRBV7-8
CASSLTSVILSYEQYF | TRBJ2-7 | 16 | TRBV7-9
CAISPGDRHKNIQYF | TRBJ2-4 | 15 | TRBV10-3
CASSLRLLAGELNEQFF | TRBJ2-1 | 17 | TRBV27
CATSARGGTRQYF | TRBJ2-7 | 13 | TRBV24-1
CASSLVRAGGSSYEQYF | TRBJ2-7 | 17 | TRBV11-2
CASSQQSSGANVLTF | TRBJ2-6 | 15 | TRBV5-1
CASSPLEGGGAEQFF | TRBJ2-1 | 15 | TRBV6-5
CASSLRTGPNEKLFF | TRBJ1-4 | 15 | TRBV18
CATSASTGIYTEAFF | TRBJ1-1 | 15 | TRBV24-1
CASSQGQGKVVEAFF | TRBJ1-1 | 15 | TRBV4-1
CASSQTAFSNSPLHF | TRBJ1-6 | 15 | TRBV25-1
CASSPQTSGLYEQYF | TRBJ2-7 | 15 | TRBV28
CSVHSGVAYEQYF | TRBJ2-7 | 13 | TRBV29-1
CASSPGRMGTEAFF | TRBJ1-1 | 14 | TRBV28
CSALAGTGISGANVLTF | TRBJ2-6 | 17 | TRBV29-1
CASSLIRGNQPQHF | TRBJ1-5 | 14 | TRBV7-2
CASSLTTGIHEQFF | TRBJ2-1 | 14 | TRBV5-1
CASRAGGPISTEQFF | TRBJ2-1 | 15 | TRBV5-1
CASRGGAGLSATQYF | TRBJ2-5 | 15 | TRBV7-2
CASSEARRGGTYEQYF | TRBJ2-7 | 16 | TRBV6-1
CASSQEASSTNEQYF | TRBJ2-7 | 15 | TRBV4-2
CASSLGLGMGYEQYF | TRBJ2-7 | 15 | TRBV5-1
CASSLRLADTDTQYF | TRBJ2-3 | 15 | TRBV5-1
CASSLIRQANSPLHF | TRBJ1-6 | 15 | TRBV11-2
CAWSVYSGTQYF | TRBJ2-5 | 12 | TRBV30
CASSLDPSSGANVLTF | TRBJ2-6 | 16 | TRBV5-1
CASSPKPPGTANTGELFF | TRBJ2-2 | 18 | TRBV18
CASSEYVINSPLHF | TRBJ1-6 | 14 | TRBV6-1
CASSQDFWGTNSPLHF | TRBJ1-6 | 16 | TRBV3-1/TRBV3-2